This entry lists 27 T cell receptor beta chains sequenced from one sample in a study of beta chain features in type 1 diabetes. Findings of the study overall: In all four CD4+ subsets, TCRB CDR3 length was significantly, moderately reduced in type 1 diabetes.

Sequencing targeted expressed TCRB transcripts, as all isolated RNA had been reverse transcribed. Measured with immunoSEQ multiplex PCR; TCRdb has only the in-frame clones, and not every one. The sample contains hundreds of thousands of clones, 11% to 15% of which appear only once. The antigens for these receptors are not known. What was sequenced was naive CD4+ T cells from blood. Every receptor here comes from a man younger than 30 with type 1 diabetes.

This clone showed up just a few times. The rearrangement joins TRBV30 to TRBJ1-5, with TRBD1 as a possible D gene (6 bases). Trimming took 1 base from V and 6 from J, leaving 13 bases between them. Germline V gene data show CDR1 as GTSNPN and CDR2 as SVGIG (reference sequence). The CDR3 sequence is 14 residues long. The CDR3 bases are TGTGCCTGGAGTGGAGTTGGGGGGCGTCAGCCCCAGCATTTT. Protein sequence: CAWSGVGGRQPQHF.

J is TRBJ2-1 and V is TRBV5-6; possibly TRBD1 for D (6 bases). CDR3 length equals 16 residues. CDR1 and CDR2 from the germline V gene are SGHDT and YYEEEE. Trimming removed 1 base from V and 3 bases from J, with 14 bases in between. In DNA form, the CDR3 reads TGTGCCAGCAGCTTGTTCTTGGGGGCCATCTACAATGAGCAGTTCTTC. This encodes CASSLFLGAIYNEQFF.

This clone was counted only a few times. This chain connects TRBV7-2 to TRBJ2-5; 9 positions match TRBD2. Per germline, CDR1 SGHTA and CDR2 FQGNSA. This CDR3 region has 15 residues. V was clipped by 2 bases and J by 2 bases; unmatched bases: 3. The CDR3 here is CASSLSGRSQETQYF. The DNA of the CDR3 is TGTGCCAGCAGCTTAAGCGGGAGGTCTCAAGAGACCCAGTACTTC.

This clone was seen a handful of times. V and J are TRBV30 and TRBJ1-2; 10 bases match TRBD1. Losses at the gene ends were 2 bases for V and 10 bases for J; bases not matched to a gene: 13. CDR3 length equals 15 residues. Germline CDR1 and CDR2: GTSNPN and SVGIG (reference sequence). The DNA of the CDR3 is TGTGCCTGGAGTCCTCCCCCCGGGACAGGGGTAGACTACACCTTC. Translating it yields CAWSPPPGTGVDYTF. The full variable domain, in which reference TRBV30 and TRBJ1-2 provide the parts outside the CDR3, is SQTIHQWPATLVQPVGSPLSLECTVEGTSNPNLYWYRQAAGRGLQLLFYSVGIGQISSEVPQNLSASRPQDRQFILSSKKLLLSDSGFYLCAWSPPPGTGVDYTFGSGTRLTVV.

The chain is built from TRBV5-6 and TRBJ2-3; either TRBD1 or TRBD2 may fit D (5 bases each). V was cut by 5 bases and J by 0 bases, with 10 bases left in between. This CDR3 has 14 amino acids. Germline V CDR1 and CDR2: SGHDT, YYEEEE. CDR3 DNA: TGTGCCAGCAGTGGGACGGCTAGCACAGATACGCAGTATTTT. This translates into CASSGTASTDTQYF.

The chain is built from TRBV7-9 and TRBJ1-2, with D perhaps TRBD1 (5 bases). The V gene lost 4 bases and the J gene lost 3 bases, with 15 bases spanning the gap. The CDR3 is 15 amino acids. Germline CDR1 and CDR2: SEHNR and FQNEAQ (reference sequence). As DNA, the CDR3 is TGTGCCAGCAGCTCCCATCCCGTGGGGGACTATGGCTACACCTTC. Encoded protein: CASSSHPVGDYGYTF.

This clone has only a few counts. V and J are TRBV7-2 and TRBJ2-3; possible D gene TRBD2, 6 bases. There are 14 residues in the CDR3. Germline values: CDR1 SGHTA, CDR2 FQGNSA. V was shortened by 3 bases and J by 4 bases, with 11 bases between the two germline ends. CDR3 in DNA: TGTGCCAGCAGCTTTGGGCCGGGGGCAGATACGCAGTATTTT. Amino acids: CASSFGPGADTQYF.

The sample holds a few counts of this clone. The V and J genes are TRBV4-1 and TRBJ2-7; tentatively, D is TRBD2 (5 bases). Trimming took 1 base from V and 9 from J, leaving 13 bases between them. The CDR3 spans 13 residues. CDR1 is MGHRA, CDR2 YSYEKL, per germline. CDR3 coding DNA: TGCGCCAGCAGCCAAGTTGGGGAGTATGGGCAGTACTTC. This translates into CASSQVGEYGQYF.

J is TRBJ2-5 and V is TRBV18; D perhaps matches TRBD2 (5 bases). CDR3 length: 13 amino acids. Trimming cost V 2 bases and J 3 bases, with 7 bases left between them. Germline CDR1 reads KGHSH; CDR2 reads LQKENI. The CDR3 DNA is TGTGCCAGCTCACCATCGGGAAAAGAGACCCAGTACTTC. Protein sequence: CASSPSGKETQYF.

This clone was detected ten times or more. V usage is TRBV7-9 and J usage is TRBJ2-5; 9 positions agree with TRBD1. The CDR3 has 13 amino acids. After removal of 5 bases from V and 10 bases from J, the junction contained 8 bases not matched to a gene. Germline V lookup: CDR1 SEHNR, CDR2 FQNEAQ (reference sequence). DNA for the CDR3: TGTGCCAGCAGCCCTGGGGACAGGGAGGACCAGTACTTC. It specifies CASSPGDREDQYF.

This clone was seen only a few times. The chain links TRBV19 to TRBJ2-7, with a tentative D call TRBD2 (5 bases). From germline, CDR1 is LNHDA and CDR2 SQIVND (reference sequence). The CDR3 has 14 residues. The V end was cut by 10 bases, the J end by 0 bases, with 16 bases between. The CDR3 DNA sequence: TGTGCCATCTTTATGGCAGCGGACTCCTACGAGCAGTACTTC. Amino acids: CAIFMAADSYEQYF.

Only a few counts were recorded for this clone. V usage is TRBV2 and J usage is TRBJ2-2; D is ambiguous. The V gene's germline CDR1 is SNHLY and CDR2 FYNNEI. The CDR3 is 14 amino acids. V was pared by 1 base and J by 4 bases, with 7 bases between. CDR3 region: CASSEVQVTGELFF. The CDR3 coding sequence is TGTGCCAGCAGTGAAGTCCAGGTCACCGGGGAGCTGTTTTTT.

This clone was seen a few times. V and J are TRBV5-1 and TRBJ2-2; no clear D. This CDR3 region has 14 residues. The V end was cut by 0 bases, the J end by 3 bases, with 6 bases between. Germline loops: CDR1 SGHRS, CDR2 YFSETQ. The CDR3 is CASSLDIDTGELFF. The CDR3, as DNA: TGCGCCAGCAGCTTGGACATTGACACCGGGGAGCTGTTTTTT.

This clone has a handful of counts. V is TRBV10-3 and J is TRBJ2-7, with 8 bases aligning to TRBD1. With V trimmed by 6 bases and J by 5 bases, 6 bases remained unmatched. Germline V gene data show CDR1 as ENHRY and CDR2 as SYGVKD. This CDR3 is built from 13 residues. The CDR3 is CAIRPTGVHEQYF. The DNA for the CDR3 is TGTGCCATCAGACCGACAGGGGTCCACGAGCAGTACTTC.

This chain uses TRBV15 with TRBJ1-2; D is undetermined. Germline CDR1 and CDR2: LNHNV and YYDKDF (reference sequence). The CDR3 has 13 amino acids. The ends were cut back, 5 bases at V and 2 bases at J, with 9 bases in the middle. CDR3 DNA sequence: TGTGCCACCAGCCCCGAGCGGAACTATGGCTACACCTTC. Its translation is CATSPERNYGYTF.

To note about this clone: Distinct nucleotide sequences in the sample also encode this CDR3. This chain links TRBV5-4 with TRBJ2-5; no clear D. The ends were cut back, 0 bases at V and 3 bases at J, with 3 bases in the middle. The CDR3 is made up of 12 amino acids. CDR1 and CDR2 from the germline V gene are SGHNT and YYREEE (reference sequence). The CDR3 sequence is CASSLVKETQYF. The CDR3 nucleotides read TGTGCCAGCAGCTTGGTGAAAGAGACCCAGTACTTC.

The gene calls are TRBV10-3 and TRBJ2-3; the match to TRBD2 covers 9 bases. The V gene end was trimmed by 2 bases and the J gene end by 0 bases; junction bases not matched to a gene: 6. CDR1 ENHRY and CDR2 SYGVKD come from the germline V gene. The CDR3 length is 17 residues. DNA of the CDR3: TGTGCCATCAGTGAGAGGACTAGCGCAGCTAGCACAGATACGCAGTATTTT. Encoded protein: CAISERTSAASTDTQYF.

This chain uses TRBV27 with TRBJ1-6, with D possibly matching TRBD1 (5 bases). The V end lost 5 bases, the J end lost 10 bases, and 18 bases lay between the germline ends. CDR1 is MNHEY, CDR2 SMNVEV, per germline (reference sequence). The CDR3 contains 15 residues. The CDR3 bases are TGTGCCAGCAGTGGCGGACGGGGGATCGGGTCACCCCTCCACTTT. Its protein product is CASSGGRGIGSPLHF.

This clone has just a few counts. The V and J genes are TRBV7-2 and TRBJ1-2, with D tentatively TRBD1 (5 bases). The V gene's germline CDR1 is SGHTA and CDR2 FQGNSA. V gave up 5 bases and J gave up 4 bases, with 23 bases separating them. CDR3 length: 17 residues. The chain's CDR3 is CASSPGWRQGLGYGYTF. The CDR3 nucleotides are TGTGCCAGCAGCCCAGGGTGGAGGCAGGGCCTAGGCTATGGCTACACCTTC.

This clone was detected ten times or more. This chain connects TRBV15 to TRBJ2-4; D could derive from TRBD1 or TRBD2 (5 bases each). The ends were cut back, 1 base at V and 12 bases at J, with 13 bases in the middle. The CDR3 is 13 residues long. Germline CDR1 reads LNHNV; CDR2 reads YYDKDF (reference sequence). The CDR3 reads CATSRVGGDSQYF. As DNA, the CDR3 is TGTGCCACCAGCAGAGTTGGGGGAGACAGTCAGTACTTC.

This chain links TRBV7-9 with TRBJ1-1; TRBD1 agrees at 7 bases. Unmatched junction bases numbered 13, after V lost 11 bases and J lost 1 base. Per the germline V gene, CDR1 is SEHNR and CDR2 is FQNEAQ (reference sequence). CDR3 length: 15 amino acids. Here the CDR3 DNA reads TGTGCCGCGGGGAAGGGGGCGCGAAGGAACACTGAAGCTTTCTTT. Translating gives CAAGKGARRNTEAFF. The full variable domain, with the rest looked up from reference TRBV7-9 and TRBJ1-1, is DTGVSQNPRHKITKRGQNVTFRCDPISEHNRLYWYRQTLGQGPEFLTYFQNEAQLEKSRLLSDRFSAERPKGSFSTLEIQRTEQGDSAMYLCAAGKGARRNTEAFFGQGTRLTVV.

The table lists this clone with a few counts. The CDR3 loop is CASSPQTRQETQYF. The CDR3 coding sequence is TGTGCCAGCTCACCGCAAACTAGGCAAGAGACCCAGTACTTC. The V call is TRBV18, the J call TRBJ2-5, with a possible D match to TRBD2 (5 bases). The CDR3 loop spans 14 amino acids. V lost 3 bases to trimming and J lost 2 bases, with 10 bases between them. In germline, CDR1 is KGHSH, CDR2 LQKENI. Full variable domain (missing parts from reference TRBV18 and TRBJ2-5): NAGVMQNPRHLVRRRGQEARLRCSPMKGHSHVYWYRQLPEEGLKFMVYLQKENIIDESGMPKERFSAEFPKEGPSILRIQQVVRGDSAAYFCASSPQTRQETQYFGPGTRLLVL.

The rearrangement links TRBV11-2 to TRBJ2-5; 7 nucleotides match TRBD1. Unmatched junction bases numbered 4, after V lost 1 base and J lost 2 bases. The germline V gene has CDR1 SGHAT and CDR2 FQNNGV. This CDR3 has 15 amino acids. CDR3 sequence: CASSLVGTAQETQYF. The CDR3 nucleotides are TGTGCCAGCAGCTTAGTAGGGACAGCTCAAGAGACCCAGTACTTC.

This clone was observed a few times. This specimen includes other DNA sequences encoding the same CDR3. The chain uses TRBV7-2 and TRBJ1-5; 10 nucleotides match TRBD1. V was pared by 4 bases and J by 6 bases, with 3 bases of the junction left unmatched. CDR1 is SGHTA and CDR2 is FQGNSA in the germline V gene. CDR3 length equals 14 residues. CDR3 in DNA: TGTGCCAGCAGCTCGGGACAGGGGCTTCAGCCCCAGCATTTT. Translating gives CASSSGQGLQPQHF.

This clone was seen a handful of times. The rearrangement uses TRBV15 and TRBJ2-7, with a weak D call TRBD2 (5 bases). The CDR3 consists of 16 residues. The V gene's germline CDR1 is LNHNV and CDR2 YYDKDF (reference sequence). V gave up 4 bases and J gave up 4 bases, with 20 bases separating them. The CDR3 nucleotides read TGTGCCACCAGCAATAGGTTAGGGAGTCGGGGTTACGAGCAGTACTTC. Translation gives CATSNRLGSRGYEQYF.

Only a few counts were recorded for this clone. This chain uses TRBV9 with TRBJ1-6; a weak D match, TRBD1 (5 bases). Trimming took off 4 bases at V and 0 bases at J, with 11 bases between the two ends. Germline-derived CDR1 and CDR2 are SGDLS and YYNGEE. The length of the CDR3 is 16 residues. The CDR3: CASSPPGSSYNSPLHF. In DNA, the CDR3 is TGTGCCAGCAGCCCTCCAGGGAGCTCCTATAATTCACCCCTCCACTTT.

The rearrangement joins TRBV10-3 to TRBJ2-5; 7 bases line up with TRBD1. Germline trimming cut 2 bases from V and 5 bases from J; bases unmatched to any gene: 5. The germline CDR1 and CDR2 sequences are ENHRY and SYGVKD. This CDR3 has 14 residues. The CDR3 DNA reads as TGTGCCATCAGTGAGGGGACAGCCGGGGAGACCCAGTACTTC. Translating gives CAISEGTAGETQYF.